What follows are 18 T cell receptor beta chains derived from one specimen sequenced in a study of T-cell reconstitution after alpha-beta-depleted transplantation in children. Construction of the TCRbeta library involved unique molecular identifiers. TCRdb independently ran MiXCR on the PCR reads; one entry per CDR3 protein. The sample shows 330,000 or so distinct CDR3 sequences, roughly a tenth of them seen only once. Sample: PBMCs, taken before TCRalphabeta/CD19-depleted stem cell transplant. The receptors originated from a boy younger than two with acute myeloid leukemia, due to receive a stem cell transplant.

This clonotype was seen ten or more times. The CDR3 sequence is CASSSGRGSNQPQHF. CDR3 in DNA: TGTGCCAGTAGTTCAGGGAGGGGGAGCAATCAGCCCCAGCATTTT. The V and J genes are TRBV19 and TRBJ1-5; D perhaps matches TRBD1 (6 bases). Deletions cut 5 bases from V and 1 base from J, with 12 bases between. CDR3 length: 15 amino acids. The germline V gene encodes CDR1 LNHDA and CDR2 SQIVND (reference sequence).

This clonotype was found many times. The CDR3 protein is CASSLGQGAETQYF. In DNA, the CDR3 is TGTGCCAGCAGTCTCGGGCAGGGAGCAGAGACCCAGTACTTC. This sequence joins TRBV12-3 or TRBV12-4 and TRBJ2-5; D may be TRBD1 or TRBD2 (5 bases each). V dropped 5 bases and J dropped 4 bases, with 14 bases sitting between them. The CDR3 consists of 14 residues.

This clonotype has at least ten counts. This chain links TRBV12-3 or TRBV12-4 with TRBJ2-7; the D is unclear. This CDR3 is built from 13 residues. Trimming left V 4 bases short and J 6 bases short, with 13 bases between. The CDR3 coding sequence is TGTGCCAGCAGTTCCACCCCCCGCGGCGAGCAGTACTTC. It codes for CASSSTPRGEQYF.

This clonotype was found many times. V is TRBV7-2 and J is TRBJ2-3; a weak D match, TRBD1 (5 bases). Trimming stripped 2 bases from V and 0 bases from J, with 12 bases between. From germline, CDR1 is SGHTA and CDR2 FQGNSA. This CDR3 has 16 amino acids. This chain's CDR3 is CASSLRRQGSTDTQYF. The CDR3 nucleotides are TGTGCCAGCAGCTTAAGGCGGCAGGGAAGCACAGATACGCAGTATTTT.

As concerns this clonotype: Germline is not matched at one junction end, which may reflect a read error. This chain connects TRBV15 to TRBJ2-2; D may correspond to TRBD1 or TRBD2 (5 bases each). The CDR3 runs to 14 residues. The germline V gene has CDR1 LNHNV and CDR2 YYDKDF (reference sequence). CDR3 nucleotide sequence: TGTGTCACCAGCAGAGATTGGGGGACCGGGGAGCTGTTTTTT. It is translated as CVTSRDWGTGELFF.

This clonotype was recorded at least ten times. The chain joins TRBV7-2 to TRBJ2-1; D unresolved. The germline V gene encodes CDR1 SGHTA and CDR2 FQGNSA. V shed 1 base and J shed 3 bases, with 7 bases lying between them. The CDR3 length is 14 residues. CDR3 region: CASSLDGGYNEQFF. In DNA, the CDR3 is TGTGCCAGCAGCTTAGATGGTGGCTACAATGAGCAGTTCTTC.

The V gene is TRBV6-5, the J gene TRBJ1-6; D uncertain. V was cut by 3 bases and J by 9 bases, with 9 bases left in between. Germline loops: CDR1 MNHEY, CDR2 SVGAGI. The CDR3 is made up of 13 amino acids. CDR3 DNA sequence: TGTGCCAGCAGTTATCTGTCGGGTTCACCCCTCCACTTT. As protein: CASSYLSGSPLHF.

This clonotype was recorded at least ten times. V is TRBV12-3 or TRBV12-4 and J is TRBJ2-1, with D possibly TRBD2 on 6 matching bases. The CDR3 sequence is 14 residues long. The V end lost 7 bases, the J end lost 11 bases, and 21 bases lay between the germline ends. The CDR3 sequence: CASTASRRAVQQFF. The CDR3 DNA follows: TGTGCCAGCACGGCCTCTAGGAGGGCGGTCCAGCAGTTCTTC.

CDR3: CASRPSGDSMYNEQFF. The CDR3 nucleotides read TGTGCCAGCAGGCCGTCCGGAGACTCCATGTACAATGAGCAGTTCTTC. J is TRBJ2-1 and V is TRBV12-3 or TRBV12-4; D is unclear. Trimming left V 6 bases short and J 4 bases short, with 19 bases between. The CDR3 sequence is 16 residues long.

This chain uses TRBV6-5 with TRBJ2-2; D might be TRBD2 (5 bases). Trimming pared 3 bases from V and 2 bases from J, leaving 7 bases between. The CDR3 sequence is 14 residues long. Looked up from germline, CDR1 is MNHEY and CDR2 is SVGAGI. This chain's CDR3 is CASSYRDNTGELFF. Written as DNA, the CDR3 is TGTGCCAGCAGTTATCGGGATAACACCGGGGAGCTGTTTTTT.

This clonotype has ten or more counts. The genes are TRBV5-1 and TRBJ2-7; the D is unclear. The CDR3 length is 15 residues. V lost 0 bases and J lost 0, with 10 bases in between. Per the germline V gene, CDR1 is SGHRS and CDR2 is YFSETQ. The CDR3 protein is CASSLAAASSYEQYF. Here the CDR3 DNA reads TGCGCCAGCAGCTTGGCCGCTGCCAGCTCCTACGAGCAGTACTTC.

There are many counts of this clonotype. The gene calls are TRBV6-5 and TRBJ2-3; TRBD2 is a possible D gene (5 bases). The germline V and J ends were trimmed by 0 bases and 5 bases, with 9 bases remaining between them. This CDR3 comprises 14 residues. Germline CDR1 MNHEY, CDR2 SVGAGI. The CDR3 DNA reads TGTGCCAGCAGTTACTCGGTTGAGGGAGATACGCAGTATTTT. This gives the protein CASSYSVEGDTQYF.

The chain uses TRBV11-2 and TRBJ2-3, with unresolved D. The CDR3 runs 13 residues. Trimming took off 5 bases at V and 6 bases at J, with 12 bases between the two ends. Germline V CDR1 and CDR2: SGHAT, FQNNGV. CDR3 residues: CASSLSREDTQYF. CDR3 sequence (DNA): TGTGCCAGCAGCCTCTCACGAGAGGATACGCAGTATTTT.

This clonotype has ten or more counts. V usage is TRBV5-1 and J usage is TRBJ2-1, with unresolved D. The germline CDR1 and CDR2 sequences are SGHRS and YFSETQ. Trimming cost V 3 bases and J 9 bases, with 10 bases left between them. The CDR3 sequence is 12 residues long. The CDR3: CASSSRHSEQFF. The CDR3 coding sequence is TGCGCCAGCAGCTCCCGGCACAGTGAGCAGTTCTTC.

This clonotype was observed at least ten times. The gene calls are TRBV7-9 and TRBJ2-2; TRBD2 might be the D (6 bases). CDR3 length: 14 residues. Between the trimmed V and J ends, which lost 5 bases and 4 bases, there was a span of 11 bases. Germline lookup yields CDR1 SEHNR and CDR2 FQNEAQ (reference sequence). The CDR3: CASSARELTGELFF. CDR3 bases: TGTGCCAGCAGCGCCCGGGAGCTCACCGGGGAGCTGTTTTTT.

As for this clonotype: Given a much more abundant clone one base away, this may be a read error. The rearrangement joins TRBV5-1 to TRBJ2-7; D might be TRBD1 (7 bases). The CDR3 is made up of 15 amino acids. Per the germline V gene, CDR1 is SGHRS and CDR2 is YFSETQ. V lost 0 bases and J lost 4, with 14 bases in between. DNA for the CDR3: TGCGCCAGCAGCTTGGACGGGACAGCGGGTTACGAGCAGTACTTC. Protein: CASSLDGTAGYEQYF.

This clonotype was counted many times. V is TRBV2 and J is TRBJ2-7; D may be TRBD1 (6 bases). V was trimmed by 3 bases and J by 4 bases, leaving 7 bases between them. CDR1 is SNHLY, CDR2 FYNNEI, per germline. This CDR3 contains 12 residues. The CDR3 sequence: CASSDRGYEQYF. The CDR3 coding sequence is TGTGCCAGCAGTGACAGGGGATACGAGCAGTACTTC.

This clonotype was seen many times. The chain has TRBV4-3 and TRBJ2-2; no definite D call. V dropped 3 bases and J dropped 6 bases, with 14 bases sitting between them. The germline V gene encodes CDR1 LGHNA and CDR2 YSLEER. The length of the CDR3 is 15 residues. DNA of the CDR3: TGCGCCAGCAGCCAGAGCCCTGTAGGGCCCGGGGAGCTGTTTTTT. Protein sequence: CASSQSPVGPGELFF.